These 5 T cell receptor beta chains were all obtained from the same sample, sequenced in a study of PD-L1 blockade in urothelial cancer. Here immunoSEQ multiplex PCR was the method, and the copy in TCRdb shows in-frame clones only, minus some. The sample has 55,000 or so clones, about 80% seen once. This sample comprised PBMCs, obtained around atezolizumab (anti-PD-L1) treatment. These receptors were obtained from a man aged 40-50 years with urothelial cancer.

The chain recombines TRBV7-9 with TRBJ2-7; D unclear. The ends were cut back, 3 bases at V and 4 bases at J, with 4 bases in the middle. This CDR3 is 11 amino acids long. Germline CDR1 is SEHNR and CDR2 is FQNEAQ (reference sequence). In nucleotides, the CDR3 is TGTGCCAGCAGCTTTCAATACGAGCAGTACTTC. Translating gives CASSFQYEQYF.

The chain links TRBV7-9 to TRBJ2-7; tentative D call: TRBD2 (6 bases). CDR1 is SEHNR and CDR2 is FQNEAQ in the germline V gene (reference sequence). Trimming removed 5 bases from V and 3 bases from J, with 14 bases in between. The CDR3 has 14 residues. The chain's CDR3 is CASSLGTPGYEQYF. CDR3 nucleotides: TGTGCCAGCAGCCTCGGGACTCCGGGCTACGAGCAGTACTTC.

This rearrangement joins TRBV11-3 to TRBJ1-1, with no clear D. The CDR3 is 13 amino acids. Trimming removed 3 bases at V and 0 bases at J, with 5 bases between. Germline-derived CDR1 and CDR2 are SGHNT and YENEEA. In DNA form, the CDR3 reads TGTGCCAGCAGCTTCGCGGTGAACACTGAAGCTTTCTTT. It yields the protein CASSFAVNTEAFF.

The gene calls are TRBV13 and TRBJ1-1; weak D call: TRBD1 (5 bases). Germline V gene sequence: CDR1 PRHDT, CDR2 FYEKMQ (reference sequence). CDR3 length: 15 residues. With 2 bases removed from V and 1 base from J, the gap between germline ends came to 11 bases. The CDR3 protein is CASSLLDTGNTEAFF. DNA for the CDR3: TGTGCCAGCAGCTTACTAGATACAGGGAACACTGAAGCTTTCTTT.

V gene TRBV30 combines with J gene TRBJ1-5; D ambiguous. Per germline, CDR1 GTSNPN and CDR2 SVGIG (reference sequence). Deletions cut 4 bases from V and 3 bases from J, with 7 bases between. This CDR3 is built from 12 residues. CDR3 sequence reads: CAWNTVNQPQHF. The CDR3 nucleotides read TGTGCCTGGAATACAGTCAATCAGCCCCAGCATTTT.